The 17 T cell receptor beta chains below all came from one sample that was sequenced in a study of control samples from healthy donors and cancer patients. Produced via immunoSEQ multiplex PCR; TCRdb's table is partial and in-frame only. The data contain under 150,000 clones, more than 85% of them seen just once; the ten biggest clones take up about 2.6%. Sequenced input: blood. The receptor set was obtained from a man aged 25 to 40 in good health.

The chain uses TRBV25-1 and TRBJ1-1, with D perhaps TRBD1 (5 bases). Per the germline V gene, CDR1 is MGHDK and CDR2 is SYGVNS. This CDR3 has 12 amino acids. With 5 bases removed from V and 7 bases from J, the gap between germline ends came to 11 bases. CDR3 amino acids: CASSIPTVEAFF. DNA for the CDR3: TGTGCCAGCAGTATACCGACAGTTGAAGCTTTCTTT.

CDR3 amino acids: CATLDRLSNQPQHF. The CDR3 DNA is TGTGCCACCTTGGACAGGTTAAGCAATCAGCCCCAGCATTTT. The chain has TRBV10-3 and TRBJ1-5, with 7 bases lining up with TRBD1. After removal of 10 bases from V and 1 base from J, the junction contained 7 bases not matched to a gene. The CDR3 spans 14 residues. The germline gives CDR1 ENHRY, CDR2 SYGVKD.

The chain carries TRBV7-2 and TRBJ1-6; 9 nucleotides line up with TRBD1. With 4 bases clipped from V and 6 bases from J, the junction kept 4 bases outside the gene matches. The CDR3 is made up of 15 amino acids. Germline V gene data show CDR1 as SGHTA and CDR2 as FQGNSA. CDR3 protein: CASSYLTGGNSPLHF. Here the CDR3 DNA reads TGTGCCAGCAGCTACCTGACAGGGGGTAATTCACCCCTCCACTTT. Supplemented by reference TRBV7-2 and TRBJ1-6, the full variable domain reads GAGVSQSPSNKVTEKGKDVELRCDPISGHTALYWYRQSLGQGLEFLIYFQGNSAPDKSGLPSDRFSAERTGGSVSTLTIQRTQQEDSAVYLCASSYLTGGNSPLHFGNGTRLTVT.

The genes are TRBV10-1 and TRBJ2-1, with D uncertain. Trimming removed 6 bases at V and 0 bases at J, with 15 bases between. Germline V gene lookup returns CDR1 WNHNN and CDR2 SYGVQD (reference sequence). CDR3 length: 16 amino acids. CDR3 loop: CASRRFGVSSYNEQFF. The CDR3 coding sequence is TGCGCCAGCAGGCGCTTCGGAGTTAGCTCCTACAATGAGCAGTTCTTC.

The CDR3 is CASGVNTEAFF. The CDR3 coding sequence is TGTGCCTCGGGGGTGAACACTGAAGCTTTCTTT. This chain joins TRBV10-3 and TRBJ1-1; a possible D gene is TRBD1 (5 bases). CDR1 and CDR2 (germline): ENHRY, SYGVKD. There are 11 residues in the CDR3. Trimming took 11 bases from V and 0 from J, leaving 7 bases between them.

The chain couples TRBV10-3 to TRBJ2-1; 8 bases map to TRBD1. CDR1 ENHRY and CDR2 SYGVKD come from the germline V gene. V lost 3 bases, J lost 8 bases, and 15 bases stayed unmatched. CDR3 size: 17 residues. Here the CDR3 reads CAISDQADRARFHEQFF. Written as DNA, the CDR3 is TGTGCCATCAGTGACCAAGCGGACAGGGCGAGATTCCATGAGCAGTTCTTC.

The chain is built from TRBV27 and TRBJ1-5, with unresolved D. The CDR3 loop spans 16 amino acids. Germline CDR1 MNHEY, CDR2 SMNVEV (reference sequence). Trimming pared 3 bases from V and 0 bases from J, leaving 12 bases between. The CDR3 bases are TGTGCCAGCAGTTTTGGCGGGATGCGTAGCAATCAGCCCCAGCATTTT. Amino acid sequence: CASSFGGMRSNQPQHF.

The chain links TRBV19 to TRBJ1-1, with a possible D match to TRBD1 (5 bases). The CDR3 extends over 14 amino acids. Trimming removed 5 bases at V and 5 bases at J, with 15 bases between. In germline, CDR1 is LNHDA, CDR2 SQIVND (reference sequence). CDR3: CASSPRIGGTEAFF. The CDR3 DNA reads TGTGCCAGTAGTCCTAGGATTGGGGGAACTGAAGCTTTCTTT.

The V gene is TRBV19, the J gene TRBJ2-2; D may be TRBD1 (6 bases). The germline CDR1 and CDR2 sequences are LNHDA and SQIVND (reference sequence). The CDR3 totals 15 residues. V shed 1 base and J shed 1 base, with 7 bases lying between them. The CDR3 region is CASSIGRGNTGELFF. The CDR3 nucleotides are TGTGCCAGTAGTATAGGCAGGGGGAACACCGGGGAGCTGTTTTTT.

This sequence joins TRBV14 and TRBJ1-1; D is uncertain. This CDR3 is 12 amino acids long. Between the trimmed V and J ends, which lost 2 bases and 5 bases, there was a span of 6 bases. Germline V gene data show CDR1 as SGHDN and CDR2 as FVKESK. As DNA, the CDR3 is TGTGCCAGCAGCCAACAGTGGACTGAAGCTTTCTTT. Protein sequence: CASSQQWTEAFF.

This chain uses TRBV5-6 with TRBJ2-3; D may be TRBD1 or TRBD2 (7 bases each). CDR1 and CDR2 (germline): SGHDT, YYEEEE. CDR3 length equals 17 residues. V gave up 3 bases and J gave up 6 bases, with 23 bases separating them. The CDR3 DNA is TGTGCCAGCAGCTCAGGGGGAGGGTTCGTCAGTCCCGATACGCAGTATTTT. Encoded protein: CASSSGGGFVSPDTQYF.

This chain links TRBV7-2 with TRBJ1-1; D uncertain. Trimming pared 2 bases from V and 5 bases from J, leaving 12 bases between. The CDR3 is 14 amino acids. Germline CDR1 and CDR2: SGHTA and FQGNSA. The CDR3: CASSLIRGSTEAFF. CDR3 nucleotide sequence: TGTGCCAGCAGCTTAATACGGGGTTCGACTGAAGCTTTCTTT. The full variable domain, with the rest looked up from reference TRBV7-2 and TRBJ1-1, is GAGVSQSPSNKVTEKGKDVELRCDPISGHTALYWYRQSLGQGLEFLIYFQGNSAPDKSGLPSDRFSAERTGGSVSTLTIQRTQQEDSAVYLCASSLIRGSTEAFFGQGTRLTVV.

The chain recombines TRBV28 with TRBJ2-7, with TRBD1 matching 7 bases. Germline CDR1 MDHEN, CDR2 SYDVKM. This CDR3 has 13 residues. V lost 5 bases and J lost 3; bases outside the gene matches: 4. The CDR3 loop is CASSRDSNYEQYF. The CDR3 DNA follows: TGTGCCAGCAGTCGGGACAGCAACTACGAGCAGTACTTC.

The J gene is TRBJ2-7, the V gene TRBV12-3 or TRBV12-4; the match to TRBD2 covers 8 bases. This CDR3 is built from 12 residues. V lost 6 bases and J lost 6; bases outside the gene matches: 4. The chain's CDR3 is CASSPGGGEQYV. DNA of the CDR3: TGTGCCAGCAGCCCCGGGGGGGGCGAGCAGTACGTC.

The chain links TRBV9 to TRBJ2-3; 9 bases match TRBD2. CDR1 SGDLS and CDR2 YYNGEE come from the germline V gene. This CDR3 comprises 16 residues. Losses at the gene ends were 3 bases for V and 2 bases for J; bases not matched to a gene: 7. The DNA of the CDR3 is TGTGCCAGCAGCGATCATAGCGGGGGAGTCACAGATACGCAGTATTTT. This codes for CASSDHSGGVTDTQYF.

The V and J genes are TRBV9 and TRBJ1-5; D may be TRBD1 (5 bases). The length of the CDR3 is 15 residues. The germline V and J ends were trimmed by 3 bases and 2 bases, with 12 bases remaining between them. The germline V gene has CDR1 SGDLS and CDR2 YYNGEE. CDR3 protein: CASSEGGGGNQPQHF. The CDR3 DNA is TGTGCCAGCAGCGAGGGCGGAGGGGGCAATCAGCCCCAGCATTTT.

This clone showed up just once. Other DNA sequences from this sample encode an identical CDR3 as well. The rearrangement uses TRBV5-1 and TRBJ2-6, with no clear D. V dropped 0 bases and J dropped 1 base, with 11 bases sitting between them. The CDR3 extends over 17 amino acids. The germline CDR1 and CDR2 sequences are SGHRS and YFSETQ. CDR3 DNA: TGCGCCAGCAGCTTGGTCGGGCAGACTTCTGGGGCCAACGTCCTGACTTTC. Translation gives CASSLVGQTSGANVLTF.